This T cell receptor (beta chain) was found in a study of blood T cell repertoires in COVID-19. At the level of the study: Material from acute and convalescent COVID-19 was sourced from the United States, Italy and Spain.

Only in-frame clones appear in the TCRdb table, and some are missing; sequencing was by immunoSEQ multiplex PCR. The sample shows over 350,000 clones, about nine tenths of them seen only once. CDR1 is SGDLS, CDR2 YYNGEE, per germline. Trimming cost V 4 bases and J 0 bases, with 11 bases left between them. CDR3 length: 15 amino acids. What was sequenced was peripheral blood. The TCR comes from a woman aged 25 to 45 with active or convalescent COVID-19. This chain links TRBV9 with TRBJ1-3; D gene unclear. CDR3 nucleotide sequence: TGTGCCAGCAGCCCTCCACAGTCCTCTGGAAACACCATATATTTT. Protein: CASSPPQSSGNTIYF.